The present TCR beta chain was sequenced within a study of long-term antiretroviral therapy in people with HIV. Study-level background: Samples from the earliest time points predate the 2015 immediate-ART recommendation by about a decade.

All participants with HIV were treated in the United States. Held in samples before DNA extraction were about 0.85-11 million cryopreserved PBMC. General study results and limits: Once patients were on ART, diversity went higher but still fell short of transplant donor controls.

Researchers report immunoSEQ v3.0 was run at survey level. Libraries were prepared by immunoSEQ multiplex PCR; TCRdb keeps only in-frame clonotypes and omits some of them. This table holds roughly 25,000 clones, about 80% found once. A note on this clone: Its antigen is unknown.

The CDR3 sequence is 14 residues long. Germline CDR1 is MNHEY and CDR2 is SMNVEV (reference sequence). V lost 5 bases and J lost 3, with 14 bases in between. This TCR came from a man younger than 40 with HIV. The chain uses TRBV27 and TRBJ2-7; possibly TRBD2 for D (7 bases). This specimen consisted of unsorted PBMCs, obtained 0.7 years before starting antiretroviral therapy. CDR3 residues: CASSLLGGLYEQYF. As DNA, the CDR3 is TGTGCCAGCAGTCTCCTCGGGGGGCTCTACGAGCAGTACTTC.